These 16 T cell receptor beta chains were sequenced from one sample in a study of T cells in Graves' hyperthyroidism and ophthalmopathy (dated 2019 in TCRdb). Preparation of the library involved multiplex PCR. Sequencing relied on an Illumina HiSeq 2000. Amplification of TCR beta CDR3 regions was carried out from RNA transcripts. For the first round of RT-PCR on the TCR CDR3, the HTBI primer set was used together with the Qiagen OneStep RT-PCR kit. The raw public data were reprocessed by TCRdb itself: fastp quality trimming at Q25, MiXCR clonotype calling, in-frame beta chains only. Each entry merges the rows of one CDR3 protein and shows their most common DNA and genes. This sample holds around 530,000 distinct CDR3 sequences; 17% were observed only once. The ten top clones hold around 17% of the sample. The material sequenced was blood. These receptors all come from a woman under 30 with Graves' ophthalmopathy.

The sample holds many counts of this clonotype. Written as DNA, the CDR3 is TGTGCCAGCAGCCCATACGCCGGGGGGCGCTCCTACAATGAGCAGTTCTTC. Protein: CASSPYAGGRSYNEQFF. The rearrangement links TRBV7-9 to TRBJ2-1, with TRBD2 as a possible D gene (7 bases). Germline V CDR1 and CDR2: SEHNR, FQNEAQ (reference sequence). The CDR3 sequence is 17 residues long. V shed 5 bases and J shed 0 bases, with 17 bases lying between them.

This clonotype has more than one count but fewer than ten. This sequence joins TRBV3-1 and TRBJ2-6; no reliable D call. CDR3 size: 16 residues. CDR1 is LGHDT and CDR2 is YNNKEL in the germline V gene (reference sequence). V was pared by 0 bases and J by 0 bases, with 6 bases between. Here the CDR3 reads CASSQEWLSGANVLTF. For the CDR3, the DNA is TGTGCCAGCAGCCAAGAGTGGCTCTCTGGGGCCAACGTCCTGACTTTC.

This clonotype showed up just a few times. The V and J genes are TRBV12-3 or TRBV12-4 and TRBJ2-3; TRBD2 matches 12 bases. V was clipped by 6 bases and J by 4 bases; unmatched bases: 8. This CDR3 contains 16 residues. The CDR3 sequence: CASSSTSGSSADTQYF. The CDR3 nucleotides read TGTGCCAGCAGCTCGACTAGCGGGAGTTCGGCAGATACGCAGTATTTT.

This clonotype was observed many times. For the CDR3, the DNA is TGTGCCAGCAGCCATTGGGCGGACATGTCGACCATGAACACTGAAGCTTTCTTT. Translated, it gives CASSHWADMSTMNTEAFF. V is TRBV28 and J is TRBJ1-1, with D perhaps TRBD1 (5 bases). Trimming took off 6 bases at V and 0 bases at J, with 23 bases between the two ends. Germline V gene lookup returns CDR1 MDHEN and CDR2 SYDVKM. The CDR3 has 18 amino acids. Combining the CDR3 with reference TRBV28 and TRBJ1-1 gives the whole variable domain DVKVTQSSRYLVKRTGEKVFLECVQDMDHENMFWYRQDPGLGLRLIYFSYDVKMKEKGDIPEGYSVSREKKERFSLILESASTNQTSMYLCASSHWADMSTMNTEAFFGQGTRLTVV.

This clonotype was detected many times. The chain employs TRBV7-2 and TRBJ2-5, with TRBD2 identical over 12 bases. V lost 5 bases to trimming and J lost 5 bases; unmatched junction nucleotides: 9. This CDR3 is built from 16 residues. Germline assignment: CDR1 SGHTA and CDR2 FQGNSA. The CDR3, as DNA: TGTGCCAGCAGCAACCGACTAGCGGGAGTAGGGGAGACCCAGTACTTC. Translation gives CASSNRLAGVGETQYF.

This clonotype was observed a few times. A read error may produce the germline difference seen at one junction end. The chain combines TRBV13 with TRBJ2-1; TRBD1 matches 10 bases. CDR1 and CDR2 from the germline V gene are PRHDT and FYEKMQ (reference sequence). The CDR3 is 17 amino acids. CDR3 protein: CASSVGPGTGVYNEQFF. The CDR3 DNA follows: TGTGCCAGCAGCGTAGGTCCTGGGACAGGGGTCTACAATGAGCAGTTCTTC.

The chain links TRBV24-1 to TRBJ2-3; 12 nucleotides line up with TRBD2. The length of the CDR3 is 16 residues. V shed 4 bases, J shed 3 bases, and the junction held 4 bases outside the gene matches. Germline V gene lookup returns CDR1 KGHDR and CDR2 SFDVKD. The CDR3 is CATSEPSGRGTDTQYF. For the CDR3, the DNA is TGTGCCACCAGTGAGCCTAGCGGGAGGGGGACAGATACGCAGTATTTT.

This clonotype appeared a few times. The V call is TRBV20-1, the J call TRBJ1-4; tentatively, D is TRBD1 (6 bases). The ends were cut back, 6 bases at V and 8 bases at J, with 22 bases in the middle. The CDR3 is made up of 15 amino acids. The germline CDR1 and CDR2 sequences are DFQATT and SNEGSKA (reference sequence). Here the CDR3 DNA reads TGCAGTGCCCGAGAGGGGGGAGGGCCGAAAGAAAAACTGTTTTTT. It yields the protein CSAREGGGPKEKLFF.

The gene calls are TRBV10-3 and TRBJ2-7; D is uncertain. The length of the CDR3 is 12 residues. The V gene lost 5 bases and the J gene lost 2 bases, with 7 bases spanning the gap. CDR1 and CDR2 from the germline V gene are ENHRY and SYGVKD. This CDR3 reads CAISQTTYEQYF. As DNA, the CDR3 is TGTGCCATCAGTCAGACCACCTACGAGCAGTACTTC.

This clonotype occurred a few times. V usage is TRBV4-2 and J usage is TRBJ2-7; D is uncertain. Germline V gene sequence: CDR1 LGHNA, CDR2 YNFKEQ. V dropped 1 base and J dropped 1 base, with 11 bases sitting between them. The CDR3 spans 15 residues. CDR3 nucleotide sequence: TGTGCCAGCAGCCAAGGAATGACGAAATCCTACGAGCAGTACTTC. Translating it yields CASSQGMTKSYEQYF.

This clonotype was counted many times. The V and J genes are TRBV28 and TRBJ1-1, with D unresolved. Between the trimmed V and J ends, which lost 2 bases and 0 bases, there was a span of 10 bases. This CDR3 has 15 amino acids. Germline V gene data show CDR1 as MDHEN and CDR2 as SYDVKM. The CDR3 nucleotides are TGTGCCAGCAGTTTAATCGGCGGCATGAACACTGAAGCTTTCTTT. This sequence encodes CASSLIGGMNTEAFF.

This clonotype was seen repeatedly, ten times or more. The rearrangement uses TRBV11-2 and TRBJ2-5; 10 bases fit TRBD2. CDR1 and CDR2 (germline): SGHAT, FQNNGV. The CDR3 loop spans 14 amino acids. Unmatched junction bases numbered 2, after V lost 2 bases and J lost 5 bases. The CDR3 nucleotides read TGTGCCAGCAGCTTAACTAGCGGGACGGAGACCCAGTACTTC. Translation: CASSLTSGTETQYF.

V usage is TRBV6-5 and J usage is TRBJ2-4, with D possibly being TRBD1 (6 bases). The CDR3 covers 13 residues. Germline CDR1 and CDR2: MNHEY and SVGAGI. With 0 bases removed from V and 13 bases from J, the gap between germline ends came to 13 bases. CDR3 amino acids: CASSYSQGRQQYF. The CDR3 DNA reads as TGTGCCAGCAGTTACTCGCAGGGGCGGCAACAGTACTTC.

This clonotype was seen ten or more times. The V gene is TRBV30, the J gene TRBJ2-5; D perhaps matches TRBD1 (5 bases). Germline CDR1 GTSNPN, CDR2 SVGIG (reference sequence). Trimming shortened V by 0 bases and J by 1 base, and 6 bases separated the two germline ends. The CDR3 runs 13 residues. The CDR3 here is CAWSVTGQETQYF. The CDR3 DNA follows: TGTGCCTGGAGTGTAACAGGCCAAGAGACCCAGTACTTC.

Of note for this clonotype: A much bigger clone sits one base away, suggesting this may be a read error. The CDR3 is CASSLGLAGFQETQCF. The CDR3 nucleotides are TGTGCCAGCAGCCTCGGACTAGCGGGCTTCCAAGAGACCCAGTGCTTC. V gene TRBV2 combines with J gene TRBJ2-5, with TRBD2 matching over 11 bases. The germline CDR1 and CDR2 sequences are SNHLY and FYNNEI. The CDR3 length is 16 residues.

This clonotype occurred many times. This rearrangement joins TRBV29-1 to TRBJ2-7; 11 bases line up with TRBD2. The CDR3 length is 15 residues. The V segment lost 6 bases and the J segment 4 bases; nucleotides outside the gene matches: 11. Germline V gene sequence: CDR1 SQVTM, CDR2 ANQGSEA. The CDR3 sequence is CSVHTLASGRYEQYF. CDR3 nucleotides: TGCAGCGTCCACACCCTGGCTAGCGGGAGGTACGAGCAGTACTTC.